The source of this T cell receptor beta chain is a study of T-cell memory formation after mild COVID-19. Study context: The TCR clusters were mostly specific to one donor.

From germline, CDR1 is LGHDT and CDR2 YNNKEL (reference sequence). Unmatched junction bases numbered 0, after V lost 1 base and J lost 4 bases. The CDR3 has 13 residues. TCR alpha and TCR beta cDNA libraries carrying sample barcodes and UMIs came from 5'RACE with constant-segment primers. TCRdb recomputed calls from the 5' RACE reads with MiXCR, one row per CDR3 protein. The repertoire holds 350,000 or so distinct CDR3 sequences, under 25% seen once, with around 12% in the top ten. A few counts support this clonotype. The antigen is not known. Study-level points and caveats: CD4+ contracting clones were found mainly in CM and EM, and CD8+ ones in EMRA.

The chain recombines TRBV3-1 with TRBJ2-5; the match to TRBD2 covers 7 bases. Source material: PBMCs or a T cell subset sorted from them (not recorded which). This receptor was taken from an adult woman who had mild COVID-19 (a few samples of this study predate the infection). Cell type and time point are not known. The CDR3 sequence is CASSQAGGETQYF. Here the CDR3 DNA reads TGTGCCAGCAGCCAAGCGGGGGGAGAGACCCAGTACTTC.